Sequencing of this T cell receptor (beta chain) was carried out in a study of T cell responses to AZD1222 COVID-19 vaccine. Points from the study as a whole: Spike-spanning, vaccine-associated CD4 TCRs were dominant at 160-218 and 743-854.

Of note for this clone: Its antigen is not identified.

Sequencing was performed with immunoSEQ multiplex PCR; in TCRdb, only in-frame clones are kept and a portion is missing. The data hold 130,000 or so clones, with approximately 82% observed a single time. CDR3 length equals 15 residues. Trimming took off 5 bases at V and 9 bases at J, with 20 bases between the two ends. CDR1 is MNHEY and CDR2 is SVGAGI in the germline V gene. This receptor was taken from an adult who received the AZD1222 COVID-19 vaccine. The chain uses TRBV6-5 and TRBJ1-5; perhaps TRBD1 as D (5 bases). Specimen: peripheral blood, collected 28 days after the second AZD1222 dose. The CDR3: CASSQDGTWGRPQHF. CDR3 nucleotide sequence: TGTGCCAGCAGTCAGGACGGGACTTGGGGACGGCCCCAGCATTTT.